The rows below give T cell receptor beta chains drawn from one sample of a study of T cells in Graves' hyperthyroidism and ophthalmopathy. TCRdb fed the multiplex PCR reads into MiXCR, producing one record per CDR3 protein. The sample holds almost 600,000 distinct CDR3 sequences, about 15% seen once. The sequenced sample consisted of blood. The source of these receptors is a woman aged 30 to 39 with Graves' hyperthyroidism that later progressed to Graves' ophthalmopathy. The CDR3 runs from the conserved cysteine through the conserved F or W. Each record gives: J gene, CDR3 length, V gene, CDR3 protein.

j_call: TRBJ1-2; cdr3_length: 14; v_call: TRBV9; cdr3_aa: CASSKGDRGYGYTF
j_call: TRBJ1-1; cdr3_length: 15; v_call: TRBV19; cdr3_aa: CASKDGGGPNTEAFF
j_call: TRBJ1-2; cdr3_length: 14; v_call: TRBV3-1; cdr3_aa: CASTHGQGAGGYTF
j_call: TRBJ2-5; cdr3_length: 16; v_call: TRBV18; cdr3_aa: CASSPGQGALQETQYF
j_call: TRBJ1-5; cdr3_length: 13; v_call: TRBV30; cdr3_aa: CAWSTQGDQPQHF
j_call: TRBJ2-1; cdr3_length: 15; v_call: TRBV7-9; cdr3_aa: CASSPNPGRYNEQFF
j_call: TRBJ2-3; cdr3_length: 16; v_call: TRBV2; cdr3_aa: CASSWTGGDVGDTQYF
j_call: TRBJ1-2; cdr3_length: 16; v_call: TRBV24-1; cdr3_aa: CATSDRTGGANYGYTF
j_call: TRBJ2-1; cdr3_length: 16; v_call: TRBV3-1; cdr3_aa: CASSPTTGRNINEQFF
j_call: TRBJ2-3; cdr3_length: 13; v_call: TRBV2; cdr3_aa: CASRERSPDTQYF
j_call: TRBJ2-7; cdr3_length: 14; v_call: TRBV4-1; cdr3_aa: CASSQGLAVYEQYF
j_call: TRBJ2-3; cdr3_length: 13; v_call: TRBV19; cdr3_aa: CASGTSSTDTQYF
j_call: TRBJ1-1; cdr3_length: 13; v_call: TRBV27; cdr3_aa: CATRRGNRSQAFF
j_call: TRBJ2-1; cdr3_length: 13; v_call: TRBV7-9; cdr3_aa: CASSLFSDNEQFF
j_call: TRBJ1-5; cdr3_length: 17; v_call: TRBV27; cdr3_aa: CASSRDRDDGRNQPQHF
j_call: TRBJ2-2; cdr3_length: 18; v_call: TRBV15; cdr3_aa: CATSRAPPRGMNTGELFF
j_call: TRBJ2-1; cdr3_length: 15; v_call: TRBV19; cdr3_aa: CAGSNLADSYNEQFF
j_call: TRBJ2-2; cdr3_length: 16; v_call: TRBV5-6; cdr3_aa: CASSSGTGKNTGELFF
j_call: TRBJ1-1; cdr3_length: 15; v_call: TRBV5-8; cdr3_aa: CASSLSIQGNTEAFF
j_call: TRBJ2-3; cdr3_length: 17; v_call: TRBV7-3; cdr3_aa: CASSLGNSGRLTDTQYF
j_call: TRBJ2-1; cdr3_length: 15; v_call: TRBV28; cdr3_aa: CASSLRDREYNEQFF
j_call: TRBJ1-4; cdr3_length: 16; v_call: TRBV7-8; cdr3_aa: CASSLDRTGGDEKLFF
j_call: TRBJ1-5; cdr3_length: 14; v_call: TRBV20-1; cdr3_aa: CSASGTGLNQPQHF
j_call: TRBJ1-1; cdr3_length: 12; v_call: TRBV29-1; cdr3_aa: CSVSTENTEAFF
j_call: TRBJ2-5; cdr3_length: 16; v_call: TRBV4-1; cdr3_aa: CASSHLEAGGEETQYF
j_call: TRBJ1-1; cdr3_length: 14; v_call: TRBV6-4; cdr3_aa: CASSESTGNTEAFF
j_call: TRBJ2-4; cdr3_length: 16; v_call: TRBV11-1; cdr3_aa: CASSFSGTGTQNIQYF
j_call: TRBJ2-7; cdr3_length: 14; v_call: TRBV7-9; cdr3_aa: CASGRRDRFIEQYF
j_call: TRBJ1-4; cdr3_length: 14; v_call: TRBV4-1; cdr3_aa: CASRPSITNEKLFF
j_call: TRBJ1-1; cdr3_length: 14; v_call: TRBV4-3; cdr3_aa: CASSQGQAYTEAFF